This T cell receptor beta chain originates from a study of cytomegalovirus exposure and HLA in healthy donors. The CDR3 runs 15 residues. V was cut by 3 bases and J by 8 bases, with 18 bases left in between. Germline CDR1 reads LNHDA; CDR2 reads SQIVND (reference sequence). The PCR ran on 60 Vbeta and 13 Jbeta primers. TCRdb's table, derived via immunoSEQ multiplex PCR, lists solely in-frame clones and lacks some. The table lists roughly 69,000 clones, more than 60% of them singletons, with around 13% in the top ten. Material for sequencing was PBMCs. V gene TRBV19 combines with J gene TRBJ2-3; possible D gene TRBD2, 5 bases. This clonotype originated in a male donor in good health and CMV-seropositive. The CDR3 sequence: CASSIGRTKRGTQYF. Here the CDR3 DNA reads TGTGCCAGTAGTATTGGGCGGACCAAACGGGGTACGCAGTATTTT.